This T cell receptor (beta chain) is from a study of PD-L1 blockade in urothelial cancer. Study background: Chemotherapy regimens numbering 0 to 3 had been given to patients. Median T cell yield per blood sample was over 140,000 cells.

Notes on this clone: The antigen is unknown.

Patients were living with locally advanced or metastatic urothelial carcinoma. Repertoires were generated with immunoSEQ multiplex PCR, while TCRdb's copy carries only in-frame clones and drops some. The data contain about 50,000 clones, nearly 90% of them singletons. Study-level results: TCR clonality was measured in pretreatment peripheral blood. Clonality below the median predicted better survival.

Germline CDR1 and CDR2: MNHEY and SMNVEV (reference sequence). CDR3 length: 16 amino acids. V was pared by 3 bases and J by 3 bases, with 8 bases of the junction left unmatched. This receptor was obtained from a man between 60 and 75 years old with urothelial cancer. The material was PBMCs, obtained around atezolizumab (anti-PD-L1) treatment. The V call is TRBV27, the J call TRBJ2-3; 8 bases align to TRBD2. CDR3 in DNA: TGTGCCAGCAGTTTGACCGGGACTAGGGAAACAGATACGCAGTATTTT. Translating gives CASSLTGTRETDTQYF.